This TCR beta chain was observed in a study of T cell responses to AZD1222 COVID-19 vaccine. Notes on the study in general: Most donors were white British and more were female, and clonal diversity was possibly underestimated.

Comment on this clone: Antigen specificity is unknown.

Using immunoSEQ multiplex PCR, the repertoire was profiled, and TCRdb retains in-frame clones only, with some absent. The sample records some 150,000 clones, approximately 94% being singletons. This CDR3 region has 15 residues. V lost 8 bases to trimming and J lost 9 bases; unmatched junction nucleotides: 12. Germline CDR1 and CDR2: MDHEN and SYDVKM. The TCR originated in an adult in good health. The material was peripheral blood, obtained on day 0 of AZD1222 vaccination. This chain connects TRBV28 to TRBJ2-1; 11 positions agree with TRBD2. The CDR3 here is CASAPSSGGPREQFF. The DNA of the CDR3 is TGTGCCAGCGCTCCGTCTAGCGGGGGGCCCCGTGAGCAGTTCTTC.